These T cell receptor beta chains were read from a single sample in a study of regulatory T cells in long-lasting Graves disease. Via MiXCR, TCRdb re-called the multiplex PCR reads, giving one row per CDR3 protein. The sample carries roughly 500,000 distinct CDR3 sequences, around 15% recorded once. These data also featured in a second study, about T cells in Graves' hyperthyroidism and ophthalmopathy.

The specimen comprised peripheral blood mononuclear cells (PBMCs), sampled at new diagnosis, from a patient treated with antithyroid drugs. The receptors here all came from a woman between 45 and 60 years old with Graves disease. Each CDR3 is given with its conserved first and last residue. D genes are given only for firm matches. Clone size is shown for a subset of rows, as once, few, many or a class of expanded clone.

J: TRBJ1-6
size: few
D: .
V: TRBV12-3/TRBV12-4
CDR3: CASRLTRGYSPLHF
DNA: TGTGCCAGCAGACTGACAAGGGGCTATTCACCCCTCCACTTT

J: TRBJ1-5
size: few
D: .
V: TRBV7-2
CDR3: CASSLVGFEGNQPQHF
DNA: TGTGCCAGCAGCTTAGTCGGCTTCGAGGGGAATCAGCCCCAGCATTTT

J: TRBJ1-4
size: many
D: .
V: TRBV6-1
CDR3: CASSEMDSNEKLFF
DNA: TGTGCCAGCAGTGAAATGGACAGTAATGAAAAACTGTTTTTT

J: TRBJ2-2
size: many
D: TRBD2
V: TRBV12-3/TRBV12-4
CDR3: CASSWGLAGEGGELFF
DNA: TGTGCCAGCAGTTGGGGACTAGCGGGAGAGGGCGGGGAGCTGTTTTTT

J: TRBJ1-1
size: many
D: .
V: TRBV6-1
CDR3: CASSAPSSGQDEAFF
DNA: TGTGCCAGCAGTGCGCCCAGTTCGGGACAAGATGAAGCTTTCTTT

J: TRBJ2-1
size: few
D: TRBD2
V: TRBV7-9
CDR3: CASSPFLAGGHNEQFF
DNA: TGTGCCAGCAGCCCTTTTTTGGCGGGAGGTCACAATGAGCAGTTCTTC

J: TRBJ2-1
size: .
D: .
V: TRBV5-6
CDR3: CASSLGSLRGGQFF
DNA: TGTGCCAGCAGCTTGGGTAGCTTGCGGGGAGGTCAGTTCTTC

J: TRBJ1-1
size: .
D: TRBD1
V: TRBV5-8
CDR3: CASSPDRDSENTEAFF
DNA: TGTGCCAGCAGCCCGGACCGGGACAGCGAAAACACTGAAGCTTTCTTT

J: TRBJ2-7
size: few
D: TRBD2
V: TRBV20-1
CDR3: CSASSGLGTYGQYF
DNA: TGCAGTGCTAGTTCCGGACTAGGGACCTACGGGCAGTACTTC

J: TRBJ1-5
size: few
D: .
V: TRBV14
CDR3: CASSHNHERLHHSNQPQHF
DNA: TGTGCCAGCAGTCATAACCACGAGCGGTTGCACCATAGCAATCAGCCCCAGCATTTT

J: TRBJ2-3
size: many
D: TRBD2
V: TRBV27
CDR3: CASSTYSGSLLDTQYF
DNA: TGTGCCAGCAGTACATATAGCGGGAGTTTGCTGGATACGCAGTATTTT

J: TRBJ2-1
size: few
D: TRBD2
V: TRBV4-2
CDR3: CASSQDSGPLTYNEQFF
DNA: TGTGCCAGCAGCCAAGATAGCGGGCCCCTCACCTACAATGAGCAGTTCTTC

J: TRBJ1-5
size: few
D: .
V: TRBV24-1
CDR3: CATSLGYGNQPQHF
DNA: TGTGCCACCAGTTTGGGCTATGGCAATCAGCCCCAGCATTTT

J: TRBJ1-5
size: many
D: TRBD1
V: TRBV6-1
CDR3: CASRRTGSNQPQHF
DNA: TGTGCCAGCAGGCGGACAGGTAGCAATCAGCCCCAGCATTTT

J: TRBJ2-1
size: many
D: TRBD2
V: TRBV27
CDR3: CASSFRGRGTNEQFF
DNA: TGTGCCAGCAGTTTCCGGGGGAGGGGAACCAATGAGCAGTTCTTC

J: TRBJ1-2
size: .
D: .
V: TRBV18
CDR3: CASSPGLDGYTF
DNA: TGTGCCAGCTCACCAGGTCTCGATGGCTACACCTTC

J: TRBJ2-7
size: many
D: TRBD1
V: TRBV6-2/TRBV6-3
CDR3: CASSPYRGFLSSYEQYF
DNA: TGTGCCAGCAGTCCCTACAGGGGATTCTTATCCTCCTACGAGCAGTACTTC

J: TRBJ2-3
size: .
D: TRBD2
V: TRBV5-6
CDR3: CASSSPGLAGAGDTQYF
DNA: TGTGCCAGCAGTTCGCCGGGACTAGCGGGAGCGGGAGATACGCAGTATTTT

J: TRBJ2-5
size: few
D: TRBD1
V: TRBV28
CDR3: CASSFPVGQGVGETQYF
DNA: TGTGCCAGCAGTTTCCCCGTCGGGCAGGGGGTAGGAGAGACCCAGTACTTC

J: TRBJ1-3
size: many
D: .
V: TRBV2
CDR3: CASRADRSSGNTIYF
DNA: TGTGCCAGCAGGGCCGACCGGAGCTCTGGAAACACCATATATTTT

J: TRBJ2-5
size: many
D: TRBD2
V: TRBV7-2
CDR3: CASSPPSWREPEAKQETQYF
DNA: TGTGCCAGCAGCCCACCGAGTTGGCGGGAGCCCGAAGCAAAACAAGAGACCCAGTACTTC

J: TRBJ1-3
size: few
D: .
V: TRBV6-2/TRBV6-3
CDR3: CASSYTSSGNTIYF
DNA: TGTGCCAGCAGTTACACCAGCTCTGGAAACACCATATATTTT

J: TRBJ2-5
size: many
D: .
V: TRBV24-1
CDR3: CATSVGVWETQYF
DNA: TGTGCCACCAGTGTGGGTGTATGGGAGACCCAGTACTTC